The following is a T cell receptor beta chain sequence with its context. Its antigen is undetermined. Every single donor gave one heparinised blood draw, and these averaged around 110 mL. Sorted cells reached over 95% purity in every population. These data belong to a study of beta chain features in type 1 diabetes. Study at large: No patient-donor differences in age, gender, total cells or subset yield.

Expressed TCRB transcripts were sequenced because the entire RNA isolate underwent reverse transcription. Data came from immunoSEQ multiplex PCR; TCRdb stores just in-frame clones and leaves some out. The table shows 17,000 or so clones, with just over 70% occurring only once. Study-wide results and caveats: More deletions and fewer insertions at VDJ junctions were seen in type 1 diabetes patients. Shortening that was moderate but significant affected the TCRB CDR3s of Type 1 diabetes patients in all four CD4+ subsets.

Trimming stripped 3 bases from V and 4 bases from J, with 12 bases between. The CDR3 length is 14 residues. Germline loops: CDR1 SGHAT, CDR2 FQDESV (reference sequence). Sequencing input: stem cell memory CD4+ T cells from blood. The clonotype was recovered from a man aged 30-40 years with type 1 diabetes. The J gene is TRBJ1-2, the V gene TRBV11-1; D is perhaps TRBD1 (5 bases). The CDR3 coding sequence is TGTGCCAGCAGCTTGGGGCAGACCCTCTATGGCTACACCTTC. This sequence encodes CASSLGQTLYGYTF.